This T cell receptor beta chain appears in the sequencing data of a study of shared T cell receptors in the human thymus. Germline CDR1 reads LGHNA; CDR2 reads YSLEER. The CDR3 consists of 15 residues. V was shortened by 1 base and J by 1 base, with 9 bases between the two germline ends. Profiled with immunoSEQ multiplex PCR; TCRdb holds only in-frame clones, not every one. The profile shows hundreds of thousands of clones, around 87% of them singletons. The same specimen was also included in a second study, on human thymus T cells. That paper adds: Samples came from healthy Finnish infants during open corrective cardiac surgery. Thymus was obtained from resections taken during corrective heart surgery. In thymic and blood repertoires alike, V and J usage looked biased. Related research found strongly overlapping thymic repertoires in unrelated individuals.

This TCR was recovered from a boy under three years old with a congenital heart defect. This chain links TRBV4-3 with TRBJ2-3; tentative D call: TRBD2 (5 bases). The material sequenced was thymocytes. The CDR3 nucleotides are TGCGCCAGCAGCCAAGCGGGGTTTTGCACAGATACGCAGTATTTT. Translated, it gives CASSQAGFCTDTQYF.